This T cell receptor (beta chain) derives from a study of shared clonotypes between healthy human individuals. Overall study context: The study used three CD4 naive, three CD4 memory, two CD8 naive and one CD8 memory plate per donor.

The authors distributed each subset's genomic DNA evenly over several immunoSEQ plates. Some clones are missing from TCRdb's copy, which holds only in-frame ones; the method was immunoSEQ multiplex PCR. The sample contains about 1.1 million clones, 75% to 80% of which appear only once. Donors were healthy HIV-negative adults without recent acute infections or vaccinations. General study points: The naive CD4 repertoires of several donors were compared, and about 5% of clonotypes were shared.

This clone was picked up a small number of times. Its antigen is currently unknown. CDR3 length: 19 residues. The germline gives CDR1 MDHEN, CDR2 SYDVKM. V was trimmed by 5 bases and J by 2 bases, leaving 25 bases between them. The TCR originated in a man aged 18 to 29 in good health. Some clones in this sample may be carry-over from other donors' samples. Sequenced input: memory CD4+ T cells from PBMCs. The subset: CD45RA-negative fraction. The chain joins TRBV28 to TRBJ1-5; TRBD1 is a possible D gene (5 bases). DNA for the CDR3: TGTGCCAGCAGTCCATTTCGGGGGGATGCGTTATTGGGCAATCAGCCCCAGCATTTT. Protein sequence: CASSPFRGDALLGNQPQHF.